The 29 T cell receptor beta chains below all came from one sample that was sequenced in a study of Ad26.COV2.S vaccination and SARS-CoV-2 variants. Noted treatment: roughly 20 received Ad26.COV2.S at low or high dose, single or two shots; a few received placebo; per-sample allocation not given. Sample collection was performed on day 63 after the first vaccine or placebo injection. This table comes from immunoSEQ multiplex PCR, and its TCRdb copy is limited to in-frame clones, with some not included. The sample holds around 300,000 clones, 80% to 90% seen once. The sample in question was peripheral blood, obtained in a trial of Ad26.COV2.S vaccine versus placebo. These receptors were obtained from a person aged 18-60 years who received the Ad26.COV2.S COVID-19 vaccine or a placebo.

The genes are TRBV5-1 and TRBJ2-2; D is unresolved. V was clipped by 0 bases and J by 6 bases, with 6 bases between them. Germline values: CDR1 SGHRS, CDR2 YFSETQ. CDR3 size: 13 residues. CDR3 coding DNA: TGCGCCAGCAGCTTGGACAGTTCCGGGGAGCTGTTTTTT. This encodes CASSLDSSGELFF. The full variable domain, rest sourced from reference TRBV5-1 and TRBJ2-2, is KAGVTQTPRYLIKTRGQQVTLSCSPISGHRSVSWYQQTPGQGLQFLFEYFSETQRNKGNFPGRFSGRQFSNSRSEMNVSTLELGDSALYLCASSLDSSGELFFGEGSRLTVL.

This clone was detected only a few times. J is TRBJ1-2 and V is TRBV5-1; TRBD1 is a possible D gene (5 bases). The CDR3 runs 14 residues. V shed 0 bases and J shed 6 bases, with 12 bases lying between them. Germline CDR1 and CDR2: SGHRS and YFSETQ. CDR3 protein: CASSLVAGSHGYTF. CDR3 DNA: TGCGCCAGCAGCTTGGTCGCAGGGAGTCATGGCTACACCTTC.

V and J are TRBV19 and TRBJ2-1, with TRBD2 as a possible D gene (6 bases). The CDR3 has 15 amino acids. CDR1 is LNHDA and CDR2 is SQIVND in the germline V gene (reference sequence). V was trimmed by 1 base and J by 4 bases, leaving 11 bases between them. CDR3 sequence (DNA): TGTGCCAGTAGTATAGTGAGCCGGGGGTACAATGAGCAGTTCTTC. Amino acids: CASSIVSRGYNEQFF.

The genes are TRBV5-4 and TRBJ2-2; possible D gene TRBD1, 6 bases. Trimming stripped 4 bases from V and 2 bases from J, with 12 bases between. Germline loops: CDR1 SGHNT, CDR2 YYREEE (reference sequence). CDR3 length equals 15 residues. The CDR3, as DNA: TGTGCCAGCAGCCTCGGACAGTTTAACACCGGGGAGCTGTTTTTT. The encoded protein is CASSLGQFNTGELFF. The full variable domain, with the rest looked up from reference TRBV5-4 and TRBJ2-2, is ETGVTQSPTHLIKTRGQQVTLRCSSQSGHNTVSWYQQALGQGPQFIFQYYREEENGRGNFPPRFSGLQFPNYSSELNVNALELDDSALYLCASSLGQFNTGELFFGEGSRLTVL.

This clone was found a few times. The V gene is TRBV6-1, the J gene TRBJ1-1; 7 bases match TRBD1. Per the germline V gene, CDR1 is MNHNS and CDR2 is SASEGT. This CDR3 region has 14 residues. V shed 1 base and J 5 bases; nucleotides not matched to a gene: 4. CDR3 protein: CASSEVGRGTEAFF. In nucleotides, the CDR3 is TGTGCCAGCAGTGAAGTTGGCAGGGGGACTGAAGCTTTCTTT.

This chain joins TRBV6-2 or TRBV6-3 and TRBJ1-1; D remains ambiguous. Deletions cut 5 bases from V and 0 bases from J, with 7 bases between. The V gene's germline CDR1 is MNHEY and CDR2 SVGEGT. The CDR3 loop spans 13 amino acids. CDR3 coding DNA: TGTGCCAGCAGTGACCCACTGAACACTGAAGCTTTCTTT. Its protein product is CASSDPLNTEAFF.

This chain links TRBV27 with TRBJ1-2, with D unresolved. This CDR3 spans 14 amino acids. Germline CDR1 reads MNHEY; CDR2 reads SMNVEV (reference sequence). Trimming removed 8 bases from V and 2 bases from J, with 15 bases in between. This chain's CDR3 is CASGRLNQNYGYTF. The CDR3 DNA reads TGTGCCAGCGGGAGATTAAACCAGAACTATGGCTACACCTTC.

This clone was seen only a few times. J is TRBJ1-1 and V is TRBV7-9, with a weak D call TRBD1 (5 bases). Germline CDR1 and CDR2: SEHNR and FQNEAQ (reference sequence). V was shortened by 5 bases and J by 0 bases, with 10 bases between the two germline ends. The CDR3 is made up of 14 amino acids. CDR3 amino acids: CASSLQGMNTEAFF. CDR3 DNA: TGTGCCAGCAGCCTCCAGGGTATGAACACTGAAGCTTTCTTT.

This chain connects TRBV15 to TRBJ1-2, with 7 nucleotides matching TRBD1. This CDR3 is 12 amino acids long. Germline trimming cut 5 bases from V and 8 bases from J; bases unmatched to any gene: 5. Germline V gene data show CDR1 as LNHNV and CDR2 as YYDKDF (reference sequence). The CDR3 coding sequence is TGTGCCACCAGCGCCACAGGGGACGGCTACACCTTC. Amino acid sequence: CATSATGDGYTF. Full variable domain (missing parts from reference TRBV15 and TRBJ1-2): DAMVIQNPRYQVTQFGKPVTLSCSQTLNHNVMYWYQQKSSQAPKLLFHYYDKDFNNEADTPDNFQSRRPNTSFCFLDIRSPGLGDTAMYLCATSATGDGYTFGSGTRLTVV.

The genes are TRBV7-9 and TRBJ1-4; possible D gene TRBD1, 5 bases. Germline CDR1 is SEHNR and CDR2 is FQNEAQ (reference sequence). V was pared by 3 bases and J by 0 bases, with 14 bases between. This CDR3 region has 17 residues. Here the CDR3 reads CASSLLRVGTTNEKLFF. The CDR3 nucleotides read TGTGCCAGCAGCTTGCTCAGGGTGGGAACAACTAATGAAAAACTGTTTTTT. Full variable domain (rest looked up from reference TRBV7-9 and TRBJ1-4): DTGVSQNPRHKITKRGQNVTFRCDPISEHNRLYWYRQTLGQGPEFLTYFQNEAQLEKSRLLSDRFSAERPKGSFSTLEIQRTEQGDSAMYLCASSLLRVGTTNEKLFFGSGTQLSVL.

This chain joins TRBV12-3 or TRBV12-4 and TRBJ1-3; D ambiguous. With 3 bases removed from V and 3 bases from J, the gap between germline ends came to 6 bases. The CDR3 length is 13 residues. The CDR3, as DNA: TGTGCCAGCAGTTTCGCGGTTGGAAACACCATATATTTT. Translated: CASSFAVGNTIYF.

The chain recombines TRBV29-1 with TRBJ2-2; D not resolved. The CDR3 covers 14 residues. The germline V and J ends were trimmed by 1 base and 6 bases, with 12 bases remaining between them. Germline V CDR1 and CDR2: SQVTM, ANQGSEA. The CDR3 is CSVEVGYTPGELFF. CDR3 DNA: TGCAGCGTTGAAGTAGGATACACGCCCGGGGAGCTGTTTTTT.

The gene calls are TRBV24-1 and TRBJ1-2; 9 bases are shared with TRBD1. V gave up 2 bases and J gave up 5 bases; unmatched junction bases: 2. Germline assignment: CDR1 KGHDR and CDR2 SFDVKD. The CDR3 has 14 amino acids. CDR3 region: CATSDWDREYGYTF. The CDR3 DNA sequence: TGTGCCACCAGTGATTGGGACAGGGAGTATGGCTACACCTTC.

The chain carries TRBV15 and TRBJ2-3, with D possibly being TRBD2 (5 bases). Trimming stripped 4 bases from V and 8 bases from J, with 19 bases between. Germline CDR1 reads LNHNV; CDR2 reads YYDKDF (reference sequence). This CDR3 comprises 15 residues. This chain's CDR3 is CATSKEILRGGTQYF. CDR3 nucleotides: TGTGCCACCAGCAAGGAGATTCTTCGGGGTGGTACGCAGTATTTT.

The chain links TRBV6-2 or TRBV6-3 to TRBJ2-1; 9 bases fit TRBD1. There are 16 residues in the CDR3. Germline loops: CDR1 MNHEY, CDR2 SVGEGT. Trimming cost V 0 bases and J 6 bases; bases outside gene matches: 6. The CDR3 spells CASSYSGTGPRNEQFF. Written as DNA, the CDR3 is TGTGCCAGCAGTTACTCCGGGACAGGGCCCCGCAATGAGCAGTTCTTC.

On this clone: This sample includes further DNA sequences coding for the same CDR3. The chain links TRBV30 to TRBJ1-2, with D unresolved. The CDR3 is 11 amino acids. Per the germline V gene, CDR1 is GTSNPN and CDR2 is SVGIG (reference sequence). The germline V and J ends were trimmed by 0 bases and 8 bases, with 7 bases remaining between them. CDR3 sequence reads: CAWSVGGGYTF. DNA for the CDR3: TGTGCCTGGAGTGTAGGTGGAGGCTACACCTTC.

The chain is built from TRBV6-5 and TRBJ2-7; 8 bases agree with TRBD1. The length of the CDR3 is 14 residues. J lost 3 bases, V lost 6 bases, and 7 bases had no gene match. Germline lookup yields CDR1 MNHEY and CDR2 SVGAGI. CDR3 nucleotide sequence: TGTGCCAGCAGGACCGGGACAGGTATCTACGAGCAGTACTTC. It yields the protein CASRTGTGIYEQYF.

J is TRBJ2-3 and V is TRBV28; 8 bases agree with TRBD1. Germline V lookup: CDR1 MDHEN, CDR2 SYDVKM. V trimming: 6 bases; J trimming: 7 bases; junction bases outside the gene matches: 15. The CDR3 totals 16 residues. The CDR3 coding sequence is TGTGCCAGCAGCAGCCCGGGGCAGGGGGCTAGCTATACGCAGTATTTT. Protein: CASSSPGQGASYTQYF. Complete variable domain (other parts from reference TRBV28 and TRBJ2-3): DVKVTQSSRYLVKRTGEKVFLECVQDMDHENMFWYRQDPGLGLRLIYFSYDVKMKEKGDIPEGYSVSREKKERFSLILESASTNQTSMYLCASSSPGQGASYTQYFGPGTRLTVL.

The chain joins TRBV19 to TRBJ1-2; no definite D call. The germline V gene encodes CDR1 LNHDA and CDR2 SQIVND (reference sequence). The V end lost 1 base, the J end lost 4 bases, and 7 bases lay between the germline ends. This CDR3 is built from 13 residues. The CDR3 is CASSIGTGYGYTF. CDR3 coding DNA: TGTGCCAGTAGTATAGGGACCGGCTATGGCTACACCTTC.

This clone has only one observation. The rearrangement links TRBV4-3 to TRBJ1-4; no clear D. Germline V gene data show CDR1 as LGHNA and CDR2 as YSLEER. The CDR3 has 15 amino acids. V lost 0 bases and J lost 7, with 12 bases in between. The CDR3 nucleotides are TGCGCCAGCAGCCAAGATACGGGTGTTGGTGAAAAACTGTTTTTT. Protein: CASSQDTGVGEKLFF.

This chain connects TRBV30 to TRBJ2-3; D tentatively reads TRBD1 or TRBD2 (6 bases each). The CDR3 runs 16 residues. Germline V gives CDR1 GTSNPN, CDR2 SVGIG (reference sequence). V was pared by 2 bases and J by 1 base, with 16 bases between. CDR3 nucleotides: TGTGCCTGGAGTCTTAATCGGGGGCGGCGCACAGATACGCAGTATTTT. Encoded protein: CAWSLNRGRRTDTQYF.

V usage is TRBV6-6 and J usage is TRBJ2-7; D possibly matches TRBD1 or TRBD2 (5 bases each). The germline V gene encodes CDR1 MNHNY and CDR2 SVGAGI (reference sequence). The V gene lost 4 bases and the J gene lost 2 bases, with 12 bases spanning the gap. This CDR3 contains 14 residues. The CDR3 DNA sequence: TGTGCCAGCAGTTTCGGGACCGGGACCTACGAGCAGTACTTC. The encoded protein is CASSFGTGTYEQYF.

The CDR3 loop is CASSLEGGETQYF. The CDR3 coding sequence is TGTGCCAGCAGTTTGGAGGGTGGGGAGACCCAGTACTTC. The chain uses TRBV27 and TRBJ2-5; D is possibly TRBD2 (6 bases). The CDR3 spans 13 residues. Germline V gene data show CDR1 as MNHEY and CDR2 as SMNVEV (reference sequence). V lost 3 bases and J 5 bases, leaving 10 bases between the germline ends.

The chain couples TRBV9 to TRBJ2-5, with D possibly matching TRBD1 (8 bases). Looked up from germline, CDR1 is SGDLS and CDR2 is YYNGEE. The CDR3 length is 14 residues. V was clipped by 0 bases and J by 5 bases, with 11 bases between them. In DNA, the CDR3 is TGTGCCAGCAGCGTAGCACAGGGGGGGGAGACCCAGTACTTC. Translating gives CASSVAQGGETQYF.

The chain employs TRBV19 and TRBJ1-5, with 7 bases lining up with TRBD1. Per the germline V gene, CDR1 is LNHDA and CDR2 is SQIVND (reference sequence). There are 14 residues in the CDR3. Trimming at V came to 6 bases and at J to 3 bases, leaving 5 bases not matched to a gene. The DNA for the CDR3 is TGTGCCAGTAGCACCGGACAGGTCAATCAGCCCCAGCATTTT. Translation: CASSTGQVNQPQHF. Using reference TRBV19 and TRBJ1-5 for the parts outside the CDR3, the full variable domain is DGGITQSPKYLFRKEGQNVTLSCEQNLNHDAMYWYRQDPGQGLRLIYYSQIVNDFQKGDIAEGYSVSREKKESFPLTVTSAQKNPTAFYLCASSTGQVNQPQHFGDGTRLSIL.

The CDR3 here is CASSLTPRYEQYF. As DNA, the CDR3 is TGTGCCAGCAGTTTAACCCCAAGATACGAGCAGTACTTC. This rearrangement joins TRBV27 to TRBJ2-7, with no clear D. Germline lookup yields CDR1 MNHEY and CDR2 SMNVEV (reference sequence). The CDR3 totals 13 residues. V was pared by 2 bases and J by 4 bases, with 9 bases between.

The chain combines TRBV7-8 with TRBJ1-4; no clear D gene. V was cut by 6 bases and J by 6 bases, with 11 bases left in between. The CDR3 consists of 13 residues. CDR1 SGHVS and CDR2 FQNEAQ come from the germline V gene. The CDR3 coding sequence is TGTGCCAGCAGAATCCAACGTGATGAAAAACTGTTTTTT. This encodes CASRIQRDEKLFF.

The rearrangement joins TRBV10-3 to TRBJ2-1; 8 bases are a match to TRBD2. CDR1 and CDR2 from the germline V gene are ENHRY and SYGVKD. There are 16 residues in the CDR3. The junction had 5 bases not matched to a gene; V was cut back by 2 bases and J by 2 bases. Written as DNA, the CDR3 is TGTGCCATCAGTGAGCCAACTAGCGGCCCCTACAATGAGCAGTTCTTC. It specifies CAISEPTSGPYNEQFF.

V gene TRBV6-6 combines with J gene TRBJ1-6; TRBD1 might be the D (5 bases). V lost 5 bases and J 5 bases, leaving 19 bases between the germline ends. This CDR3 is built from 17 residues. The germline V gene has CDR1 MNHNY and CDR2 SVGAGI (reference sequence). Here the CDR3 DNA reads TGTGCCAGCAGTCGAGGGACCCAAACACCAAATAATTCACCCCTCCACTTT. It encodes CASSRGTQTPNNSPLHF.